Included here is one T cell receptor beta chain sequence, with context. Its antigen is not known. V was clipped by 0 bases and J by 5 bases, with 5 bases between them. The CDR3 spans 12 residues. Germline lookup yields CDR1 SEHNR and CDR2 FQNEAQ (reference sequence). These data are taken from a study of blood T cells in healthy people across ages. Study details: Template switching caught about one barcoded beta molecule for each two T cells.

Using a J-beta primer mix together with a sample-barcoded 5' primer, a second PCR was run for roughly 7 to 11 cycles. TCRdb independently ran MiXCR on the 5' RACE reads; one entry per CDR3 protein. The repertoire holds over a million distinct CDR3 sequences, with under 30% as singletons. Broader study findings: Age showed a roughly linear inverse relationship with TCR beta diversity per million T cells.

The same sample was also studied in work on T cells of mothers and their children. Per that study: None of the identified T cell clones proved to be persistent microchimeric clones.

The source of this sequence is a girl aged 2 to 9 in good health. The chain joins TRBV7-9 to TRBJ2-7; D uncertain. The sample taken for sequencing was blood. The CDR3 nucleotides are TGTGCCAGCAGCTTAGCGACGCACGAGCAGTACTTC. Translation: CASSLATHEQYF.